A selection of T cell receptor beta chains follows, all from one sample in a study of T cell responses to AZD1222 COVID-19 vaccine. Repertoires were generated with immunoSEQ multiplex PCR, while TCRdb's copy carries only in-frame clones and drops some. This sample carries 150,000 to 200,000 clones, 92% of them seen once, and the ten largest clones take around 1%. Sample: peripheral blood, taken 28 days after the second AZD1222 dose. The origin of the receptors is an adult who received the AZD1222 COVID-19 vaccine. Both conserved end residues are part of each CDR3. The D gene is left open where the match is weak. Expanded clones are given a class, and other clones once, few, many or no size at all.

V	J	size	D	CDR3	DNA
TRBV6-6	TRBJ1-5	.	.	CATQGSLGEPQHF	TGTGCCACCCAGGGCAGTCTAGGGGAGCCCCAGCATTTT
TRBV10-1	TRBJ1-1	once	TRBD1	CASSDQGTGGTEAFF	TGCGCCAGCAGTGATCAAGGGACAGGGGGCACTGAAGCTTTCTTT
TRBV5-5	TRBJ1-2	.	TRBD1	CASSLGGALNYGYTF	TGTGCCAGCAGCCTAGGGGGCGCCCTGAACTATGGCTACACCTTC
TRBV2	TRBJ2-5	.	.	CASSDGGETQYF	TGTGCCAGCAGTGACGGTGGGGAGACCCAGTACTTC
TRBV10-3	TRBJ2-7	once	.	CAISDPGTSFYEQYF	TGTGCCATCAGTGACCCCGGGACCTCATTCTACGAGCAGTACTTC
TRBV6-5	TRBJ2-1	.	TRBD2	CASSYETSGPYNEQFF	TGTGCCAGCAGTTACGAGACTAGCGGACCCTACAATGAGCAGTTCTTC
TRBV3-1/TRBV3-2	TRBJ1-2	.	TRBD1	CASSYFPGQWYGYTF	TGTGCCAGCAGTTATTTCCCGGGACAGTGGTATGGCTACACCTTC
TRBV10-3	TRBJ1-2	few	.	CATRTADYGYTF	TGTGCCACACGGACAGCCGATTATGGCTACACCTTC
TRBV4-1	TRBJ2-5	.	.	CASSQVGLATETQYF	TGCGCCAGCAGCCAAGTCGGGCTAGCCACAGAGACCCAGTACTTC
TRBV5-1	TRBJ2-7	.	.	CASSLFPLTYEQYF	TGCGCCAGCAGCTTGTTCCCCCTGACCTACGAGCAGTACTTC
TRBV6-5	TRBJ2-1	once	.	CASSLGATGRQFF	TGTGCCAGCAGTCTAGGGGCTACAGGGCGGCAGTTCTTC
TRBV6-5	TRBJ2-2	.	.	CASSYDGLTGELFF	TGTGCCAGCAGTTACGACGGTCTCACCGGGGAGCTGTTTTTT
TRBV5-1	TRBJ1-1	.	TRBD1	CASSLGTGDTEAFF	TGCGCCAGCAGCTTGGGAACAGGGGATACTGAAGCTTTCTTT
TRBV5-5	TRBJ1-4	.	TRBD1	CASSLEIFSQGIEKLFF	TGTGCCAGCAGCTTGGAGATCTTTTCACAGGGGATCGAAAAACTGTTTTTT